These 20 T cell receptor beta chains were sequenced from one sample in a study of blood T cell repertoires in COVID-19. Profiling relied on immunoSEQ multiplex PCR, and the TCRdb table lists in-frame clones only, not all of them. The sample has 250,000 to 300,000 clones, around 86% seen once. Sequences were obtained from peripheral blood. Every receptor here comes from a man aged 18 to 35 with active or convalescent COVID-19.

The CDR3, as DNA: TGTGCCAGCAGTTTGGGAGGGATAGAGACCCAGTACTTC. Translating it yields CASSLGGIETQYF. The rearrangement links TRBV6-5 to TRBJ2-5; 7 nucleotides line up with TRBD2. There are 13 residues in the CDR3. The germline V gene encodes CDR1 MNHEY and CDR2 SVGAGI. V lost 4 bases to trimming and J lost 4 bases; unmatched junction nucleotides: 3.

The V gene is TRBV9, the J gene TRBJ1-1; D not resolved. This CDR3 is 15 amino acids long. Germline V CDR1 and CDR2: SGDLS, YYNGEE. The V end was cut by 0 bases, the J end by 1 base, with 10 bases between. CDR3 in DNA: TGTGCCAGCAGCGTAGGGAGTTTCAAGAACACTGAAGCTTTCTTT. Residues: CASSVGSFKNTEAFF.

As regards this clone: At the DNA level, this CDR3 is encoded by other sequences in the same sample as well. The V gene is TRBV5-1, the J gene TRBJ2-7, with TRBD2 as a possible D gene (6 bases). Per germline, CDR1 SGHRS and CDR2 YFSETQ. The germline V and J ends were trimmed by 0 bases and 1 base, with 8 bases remaining between them. The CDR3 length is 14 residues. CDR3 coding DNA: TGCGCCAGCAGCTTGGGACTAGATTCCTACGAGCAGTACTTC. Protein product: CASSLGLDSYEQYF.

The chain employs TRBV3-1 (or the pseudogene TRBV3-2) and TRBJ2-5, with D uncertain. Germline V gives CDR1 LGHDT, CDR2 YNNKEL (reference sequence). The V gene lost 1 base and the J gene lost 5 bases, with 11 bases spanning the gap. CDR3 length: 14 residues. The CDR3 DNA follows: TGTGCCAGCAGCCAAGGAAGATCGAGCGAGACCCAGTACTTC. It specifies CASSQGRSSETQYF.

V and J are TRBV11-2 and TRBJ1-6; D call uncertain. This CDR3 has 15 amino acids. Trimming cost V 1 base and J 1 base, with 5 bases left between them. Germline loops: CDR1 SGHAT, CDR2 FQNNGV. CDR3 region: CASSLGSSYNSPLHF. As DNA, the CDR3 is TGTGCCAGCAGCTTAGGGAGTTCCTATAATTCACCCCTCCACTTT.

The V gene is TRBV11-2, the J gene TRBJ1-1; D is perhaps TRBD1 (5 bases). The CDR3 is made up of 14 amino acids. Germline values: CDR1 SGHAT, CDR2 FQNNGV. Trimming left V 6 bases short and J 6 bases short, with 17 bases between. CDR3 protein: CASRAQGQTAEAFF. The CDR3 nucleotides read TGTGCCAGCAGGGCCCAGGGCCAGACCGCTGAAGCTTTCTTT.

The V and J genes are TRBV2 and TRBJ2-2; TRBD1 agrees at 8 bases. The CDR3 sequence is 18 residues long. Unmatched junction bases numbered 15, after V lost 7 bases and J lost 2 bases. Per germline, CDR1 SNHLY and CDR2 FYNNEI. The CDR3 region is CASTPKDRGKENTGELFF. The CDR3 DNA reads as TGTGCCAGCACCCCGAAAGACAGGGGAAAAGAAAACACCGGGGAGCTGTTTTTT.

The chain has TRBV6-6 and TRBJ2-2; no definite D call. CDR1 is MNHNY and CDR2 is SVGAGI in the germline V gene (reference sequence). The CDR3 contains 13 residues. Trimming pared 7 bases from V and 3 bases from J, leaving 9 bases between. The CDR3 DNA reads as TGTGCCAGCACCTCTTCGGACACCGGGGAGCTGTTTTTT. It specifies CASTSSDTGELFF.

The chain has TRBV6-5 and TRBJ1-5; D may be TRBD1 (5 bases). The CDR3 spans 14 residues. V lost 10 bases, J lost 1 base, and 14 bases lay in between. The germline V gene encodes CDR1 MNHEY and CDR2 SVGAGI. CDR3 DNA: TGTGCCACCTGGGGCAGGGCGAGCAATCAGCCCCAGCATTTT. Residues: CATWGRASNQPQHF.

The J gene is TRBJ1-6, the V gene TRBV7-9; D is possibly TRBD1 (6 bases). Germline lookup yields CDR1 SEHNR and CDR2 FQNEAQ (reference sequence). The ends were cut back, 3 bases at V and 11 bases at J, with 14 bases in the middle. The CDR3 length is 14 residues. In nucleotides, the CDR3 is TGTGCCAGCAGCTTGACAGGCCCTGAAACACCCCTCCACTTT. Protein product: CASSLTGPETPLHF. The full variable domain, rest sourced from reference TRBV7-9 and TRBJ1-6, is DTGVSQNPRHKITKRGQNVTFRCDPISEHNRLYWYRQTLGQGPEFLTYFQNEAQLEKSRLLSDRFSAERPKGSFSTLEIQRTEQGDSAMYLCASSLTGPETPLHFGNGTRLTVT.

V gene TRBV29-1 combines with J gene TRBJ1-1; a possible D gene is TRBD1 (5 bases). The CDR3 is 13 amino acids. CDR1 is SQVTM, CDR2 ANQGSEA, per germline. V dropped 4 bases and J dropped 3 bases, with 12 bases sitting between them. The CDR3, as DNA: TGCAGCGTTGGGACAAACTTAGACACTGAAGCTTTCTTT. Its protein product is CSVGTNLDTEAFF.

This sequence joins TRBV5-6 and TRBJ2-3, with 9 bases identical to TRBD1. The junction had 10 bases not matched to a gene; V was cut back by 4 bases and J by 7 bases. CDR1 and CDR2 from the germline V gene are SGHDT and YYEEEE. The CDR3 sequence is 15 residues long. As DNA, the CDR3 is TGTGCCAGCAGCCGGGACAGGGAGGGACTGTATACGCAGTATTTT. Residues: CASSRDREGLYTQYF.

The chain couples TRBV5-1 to TRBJ2-5; D possibly corresponds to TRBD2 (5 bases). CDR1 SGHRS and CDR2 YFSETQ come from the germline V gene. The V gene lost 2 bases and the J gene lost 5 bases, with 19 bases spanning the gap. This CDR3 is built from 16 residues. This CDR3 is CASSFNRGPEAETQYF. The CDR3 DNA reads as TGCGCCAGCAGCTTCAACCGAGGGCCTGAGGCGGAGACCCAGTACTTC.

The chain carries TRBV5-5 and TRBJ2-7; D perhaps matches TRBD1 (5 bases). CDR3 length: 13 residues. From germline, CDR1 is SGHKS and CDR2 YYEKEE (reference sequence). V dropped 4 bases and J dropped 4 bases, with 12 bases sitting between them. The CDR3 reads CASSHPTGYEQYF. DNA of the CDR3: TGTGCCAGCAGCCATCCCACAGGTTACGAGCAGTACTTC.

This clone was found a few times. This chain connects TRBV30 to TRBJ2-7; 7 positions agree with TRBD1. The CDR3 is 16 residues long. V was pared by 3 bases and J by 3 bases, with 14 bases of the junction left unmatched. The germline V gene has CDR1 GTSNPN and CDR2 SVGIG (reference sequence). The CDR3 here is CAWRGRRGTAFYEQYF. CDR3 nucleotides: TGTGCCTGGAGGGGAAGAAGGGGGACAGCCTTCTACGAGCAGTACTTC.

This CDR3 is CASSALGQGAGSAGYTF. The CDR3 DNA reads as TGTGCCAGCAGTGCGCTGGGACAGGGGGCGGGCTCTGCTGGCTACACCTTC. This chain links TRBV6-1 with TRBJ1-2; 12 bases agree with TRBD1. CDR3 length: 17 residues. Per germline, CDR1 MNHNS and CDR2 SASEGT. With V trimmed by 4 bases and J by 7 bases, 13 bases remained unmatched.

This chain uses TRBV24-1 with TRBJ1-2, with 10 bases aligning to TRBD1. Looked up from germline, CDR1 is KGHDR and CDR2 is SFDVKD. The CDR3 length is 12 residues. V dropped 9 bases and J dropped 8; count of bases not matched to a gene: 5. The CDR3 spells CATWGTGDGYTF. The DNA for the CDR3 is TGTGCCACCTGGGGGACAGGGGACGGCTACACCTTC.

The chain employs TRBV19 and TRBJ2-7, with D tentatively TRBD1 (6 bases). V lost 10 bases to trimming and J lost 4 bases, with 11 bases between them. The CDR3 loop spans 11 amino acids. Germline V gene lookup returns CDR1 LNHDA and CDR2 SQIVND (reference sequence). The CDR3 reads CATTQGYEQYF. The CDR3 bases are TGTGCCACCACTCAGGGGTACGAGCAGTACTTC.

V is TRBV5-4 and J is TRBJ2-7; the D gene is possibly TRBD2 (5 bases). Germline V lookup: CDR1 SGHNT, CDR2 YYREEE (reference sequence). Trimming took 3 bases from V and 5 from J, leaving 18 bases between them. The CDR3 loop spans 15 amino acids. In DNA form, the CDR3 reads TGTGCCAGCAGCTCACGGGGTGATCTTGGAGACGAGCAGTACTTC. Translation gives CASSSRGDLGDEQYF.

The gene calls are TRBV9 and TRBJ2-1, with 13 bases lining up with TRBD2. Germline CDR1 is SGDLS and CDR2 is YYNGEE. Germline trimming cut 3 bases from V and 3 bases from J; bases unmatched to any gene: 3. This CDR3 spans 16 amino acids. For the CDR3, the DNA is TGTGCCAGCAGCGCCTGGACTAGCGGGGGCTACAATGAGCAGTTCTTC. Translated: CASSAWTSGGYNEQFF.